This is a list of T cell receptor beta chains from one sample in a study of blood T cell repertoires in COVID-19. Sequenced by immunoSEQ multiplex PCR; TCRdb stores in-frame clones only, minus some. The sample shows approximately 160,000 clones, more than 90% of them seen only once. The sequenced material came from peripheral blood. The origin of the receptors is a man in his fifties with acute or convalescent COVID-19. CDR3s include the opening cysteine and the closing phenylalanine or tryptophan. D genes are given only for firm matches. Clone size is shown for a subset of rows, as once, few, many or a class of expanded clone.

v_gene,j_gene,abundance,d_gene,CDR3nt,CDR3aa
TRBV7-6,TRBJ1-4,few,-,TGTGCCAGCAGCCACATCAATGAAAAACTGTTTTTT,CASSHINEKLFF
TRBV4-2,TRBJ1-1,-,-,TGTGCCAGCAGCCGCGCCGGACACGAGAACACTGAAGCTTTCTTT,CASSRAGHENTEAFF
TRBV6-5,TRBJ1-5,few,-,TGTGCCAGCAGAACAGCTCCCAATCAGCCCCAGCATTTT,CASRTAPNQPQHF
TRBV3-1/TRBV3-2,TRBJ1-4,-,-,TGTGCCAGCAGCCAAGTGGGGCGGGAAAAACTGTTTTTT,CASSQVGREKLFF
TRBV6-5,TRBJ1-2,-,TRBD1,TGTGCCAGCAGTTACTTGGCAGGGGGCTTCTATGGCTACACCTTC,CASSYLAGGFYGYTF
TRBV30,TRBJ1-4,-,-,TGTGCCTGGAGTGTACAGCCTAATGAAAAACTGTTTTTT,CAWSVQPNEKLFF
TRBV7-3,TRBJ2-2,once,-,TGTGCCAGCAGCCCTCGCGACACCGGGGAGCTGTTTTTT,CASSPRDTGELFF
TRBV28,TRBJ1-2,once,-,TGTGCCAGCAGTTTCGGCAGGGACTCCTACTATGGCTACACCTTC,CASSFGRDSYYGYTF
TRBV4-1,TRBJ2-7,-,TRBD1,TGCGCCAGCAGCCCTCAGGTCCCAATACAGGGGACCTACGAGCAGTACTTC,CASSPQVPIQGTYEQYF
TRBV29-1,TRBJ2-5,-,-,TGCAGCGCCCCGATCGGTAGCCGAGAAGAGACCCAGTACTTC,CSAPIGSREETQYF
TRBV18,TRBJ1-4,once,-,TGTGCCAGCTCAACAGGGTATGAAAAACTGTTTTTT,CASSTGYEKLFF
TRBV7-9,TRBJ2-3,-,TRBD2,TGTGCCAGCAGCTTAGGTGGGAGGGCCACAGGTCATCCCACAGATACGCAGTATTTT,CASSLGGRATGHPTDTQYF
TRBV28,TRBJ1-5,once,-,TGTGCCAGCTTTTCAGGGGGCAATCAGCCCCAGCATTTT,CASFSGGNQPQHF
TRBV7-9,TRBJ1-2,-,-,TGTGCCAGCAGCTTTGAGCCAAACAGGGACGGCTACACCTTC,CASSFEPNRDGYTF
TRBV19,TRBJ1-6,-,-,TGTGCCAGTAGCCCCTCCGCCCGGGCCTATAATTCACCCCTCCACTTT,CASSPSARAYNSPLHF
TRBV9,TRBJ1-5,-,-,TGTGCCAGCAGCGTAGGGCCGGGGGGCAATCAGCCCCAGCATTTT,CASSVGPGGNQPQHF
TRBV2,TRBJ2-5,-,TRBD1,TGTGCCAGCAGCCGAGACAGGGCGGAGACCCAGTACTTC,CASSRDRAETQYF
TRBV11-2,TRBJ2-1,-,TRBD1,TGTGCCAGCAGCTTAGGGATAAGGGGGCACTACAATGAGCAGTTCTTC,CASSLGIRGHYNEQFF
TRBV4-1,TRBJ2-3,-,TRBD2,TGCGCCAGCAGCCCCGTGCCAGCGGGGGTTGAAGATACGCAGTATTTT,CASSPVPAGVEDTQYF
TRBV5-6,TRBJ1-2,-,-,TGTGCCAGCAGCTGGACCTCAGAGGGCTATGGCTACACCTTC,CASSWTSEGYGYTF
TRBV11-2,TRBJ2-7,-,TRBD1,TGTGCCAGCAGCTCTCGGGACAGGCTGTACGAGCAGTACTTC,CASSSRDRLYEQYF
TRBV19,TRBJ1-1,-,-,TGTGCCAGTAGTATGGTTCAGGGGCTCACTGAAGCTTTCTTT,CASSMVQGLTEAFF
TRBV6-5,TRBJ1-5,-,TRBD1,TGTGCCAGCAGTTTGGGACAGGGTGGTCAGCCCCAGCATTTT,CASSLGQGGQPQHF
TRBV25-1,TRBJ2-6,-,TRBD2,TGTGCCAGCAGCCCGACTAGCGGGGTCTCTGGGGCCAACGTCCTGACTTTC,CASSPTSGVSGANVLTF
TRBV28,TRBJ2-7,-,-,TGTGCCAGCAGTTTATCAGCGTCCTACGAGCAGTACTTC,CASSLSASYEQYF
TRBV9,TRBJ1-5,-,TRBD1,TGTGCCAGCAGCAAAGGACAGGGGACGGAAGGTCAGCCCCAGCATTTT,CASSKGQGTEGQPQHF
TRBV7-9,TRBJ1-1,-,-,TGTGCCAGCAGCCTAGGGGCGGGACCGACTGAAGCTTTCTTT,CASSLGAGPTEAFF
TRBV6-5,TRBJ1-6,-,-,TGTGCCAGCACCTTACTTGCTGATAATTCACCCCTCCACTTT,CASTLLADNSPLHF